This T cell receptor (beta chain) comes out of a study of cytomegalovirus exposure and HLA in healthy donors (dated by TCRdb to 2017 to 2019). Background on the whole study: An earlier analysis of several hundred of the donors reported more than 250 Gb of sequence data and around 110 million unique TCR beta sequences from some 180 million T cells. An early release covering roughly 600 HLA-typed donors comprised about 300 gigabases of sequencing data and 65 million to 100 million unique TCR sequences. Of the roughly 400 genotyped donors, approximately 83% fell in the genetic ancestry cluster associated with self-reported Caucasian donors. The aim of the study was to test whether cataloging public T cell receptors could identify signatures of past pathogen exposure. The T cell repertoires of 670 or so subjects were profiled by immunosequencing and related to cytomegalovirus serostatus. A separate validation cohort of over 95 different subjects was used in addition to the 666-subject first cohort. The study combined high-throughput TCR immunosequencing, statistical association of individual TCRs with disease status, and machine learning to predict cytomegalovirus infection status. A later analysis re-analyzed previously published TCR beta repertoires from 660 or so donors and added high-resolution HLA genotyping to study TCR occurrence patterns. In the later analysis, no new phenotypic data were used to find candidate immune exposures; instead, reliance was placed on TCR beta sequences and their occurrence across donors. In an earlier analysis of a few hundred of the donors, high-throughput TCR beta sequencing was used to judge whether each TCR beta V gene segment behaved as functional or pseudogenic. Alongside the repertoire data, information on donor age, sex, ethnicity and CMV serostatus was compiled. Genome-wide SNP genotypes for about 55% of the 666 donors were used in a later genetic analysis, which treated that subset as a discovery cohort. Every repertoire in the discovery cohort had been generated on one and the same sequencing platform. Both class I and class II loci were covered by HLA typing, at four-digit resolution. The number of donors typed differed by locus, with roughly 620-630 for A, B, C, DRB1 and DQB1, around 500 for DQA1, under 610 for DPA1, and around 450 for DPB1. Because of strong linkage in the cohort, five DR-DQ haplotypes were treated as single units for association and clustering. On average, around 230,000 unique TCR beta nucleotide sequences were sequenced per donor among some 430 genotyped donors of the cohort, with 15% to 20% of those sequences being non-productive. Beyond this particular receptor, the publication reports: HLA typing was unavailable for some donors at each locus, so association tests used only the typed subset. In vitro tests confirmed that a few of the cytomegalovirus-associated TCR beta chains recognize cytomegalovirus antigens. When HLA alleles, especially DR and DQ, strongly co-occurred, attributing TCR associations to individual alleles was difficult. CMV serostatus was the only immune exposure information available for the cohort. Correlated functional status among segregating V segments might be attributable to linkage disequilibrium, but an unknown experimental factor could not be ruled out. Only TCR beta chains were sequenced in this cohort, and the absence of alpha or paired-chain data limited detectable features. In a later analysis, several top co-occurrence clusters were reported to appear linked to parvovirus B19, influenza, CMV and Epstein-Barr virus. According to a later analysis, most CMV-associated TCR beta chains appeared to be HLA-restricted, and the HLA associations seemed to be driven largely by CMV exposure. According to a later analysis, TCR association rates differed among HLA loci, with DRB1 alleles showing the most associated TCRs and HLA-C alleles showing the fewest. The presence/absence analyses assumed that sequencing depth was roughly uniform across donors, and that assumption may not be true. The authors suggested that the approach could potentially be generalized to other disease states and immunological phenotypes. A group of highly shared sequence variants was considered likely to be a technical artifact of the sequencing pipeline. A total of 164 TCR beta chains were listed by the study as associated with cytomegalovirus. At a false discovery rate of 0.05, a later analysis linked around 17,000 TCR beta sequences to specific HLA alleles. An association between a missense DCLRE1C variant and V-gene and J-gene trimming of TCR beta chains was found in a later genetic analysis and replicated in an independent cohort. In a later genetic analysis, fewer N-insertions in productive TCRs were reported among donors in an Asian-associated ancestry cluster than the roughly 710-donor mean. An earlier analysis of approximately 570 of the donors showed that most TCR beta V segments appeared in productive rearrangements either about 87% or about 30% of the time, which broadly matched IMGT annotations. While some public TCRs were present in many individuals, most TCR sequences turned up only very rarely across donors. Because counts were too low, about 15 rarely observed V segments, including chromosome 9 orphons, were left out of the earlier analysis of about 500 of the donors. Because the 87-base-pair reads could not distinguish some IMGT-functional V segments, including TRBV6-2 and TRBV6-3, those segments were excluded. The classifier was reported to diagnose cytomegalovirus status with high specificity and sensitivity in both the original and validation cohorts. A later analysis found that HLA-associated TCR beta chains were more clonally expanded and had lower generation probabilities than equally common non-associated chains. A further reported finding was that TCR beta sequences accurately predicted the HLA-A and HLA-B alleles for most subjects in the first cohort.

The cohort consisted of approximately 670 healthy bone marrow donors. At the time of sampling, all cohort members were nominally healthy, though unrecorded immune exposures were likely present. The donor was CMV seronegative and was included in the group of around 320 seronegative cohort members. Each donor provided a peripheral blood sample, and peripheral blood mononuclear cells were used for TCR beta sequencing. The Qiagen DNeasy Blood Extraction Kit was used to extract genomic DNA from the blood cell samples. Library preparation was by the immunoSEQ multiplex PCR assay. For the multiplex PCR, a mixture combining 60 forward primers for TCR Vbeta segments and 13 reverse primers for TCR Jbeta segments was used. Amplification of the CDR3 region of rearranged TCR beta genes was performed with a multiplex PCR assay on genomic DNA. The Illumina HiSeq System was used to sequence the amplified TCR beta libraries as 87-base-pair reads. The paper's processing steps were these. A later analysis counted approximately 74 million unique TCR beta chains across the 670 or so repertoires, and 9 million to 14 million of these chains were shared by at least two donors. A nearest-neighbor algorithm error-corrected the raw reads and collapsed the reads into unique sequences, merging closely related sequences to remove PCR and sequencing errors. CDR3 sequences were aligned to IMGT reference sequences to assign V, D and J gene segments. For a sequence to be retained, a match of at least six nucleotides to both a V gene segment and a J gene segment was required. Rearrangements were classified as productive when the CDR3 lacked stop codons and remained in frame with V and J, and all other rearrangements were classified as non-productive. CDR3 was defined by IMGT convention, running from the second conserved V-encoded cysteine to the conserved J-encoded phenylalanine. Sequences without an unambiguous match to a single V gene segment were excluded from the earlier analysis of approximately 600 of the donors. An earlier analysis of 587 of the donors called V segments functional above 56.7% productive rearrangements and segregating when the between-donor standard deviation exceeded 5%. A statistical classification framework was built for diagnosing cytomegalovirus status from the catalog of TCR beta chain sequences. In a later analysis, TCR nucleotide sequences were compared against IMGT/GENE-DB human TR gene sequences so that V and J genes could be assigned. Using the TCRdist pipeline, a later analysis assigned CDR3 sequences along with most-parsimonious VDJ recombination scenarios. A later analysis defined each TCR beta chain by its CDR3 amino acid sequence plus V-gene family, and excluded reads lacking a unique V-gene family. As a way to deal with suspected cross-contamination and a sequencing artifact, a later analysis dropped nearly 600 nucleotide sequences that were highly shared and had low generation probability. In a later analysis, a clonal expansion index for each public chain was calculated from normalized within-repertoire ranks of inferred template counts. Generation probabilities in a later analysis came from a VDJ recombination model fitted to out-of-frame rearrangements, and those results were checked against IGoR. Hypergeometric tests were used in a later analysis to score TCR-TCR, TCR-HLA and TCR-CMV co-occurrence, with a repertoire-size bias correction applied to the TCR pairs. False discovery rates were estimated in a later analysis by permuting HLA or CMV assignments 20 times. In a later analysis, co-occurring TCRs were grouped using DBSCAN, with TCRdist sequence similarity added in when clustering inside HLA-allele-positive subsets. For co-occurrence clustering, repertoires with fewer than 30,000 or more than 120,000 public chains were excluded, along with a handful of repertoires with anomalous nucleotide sharing. Drawn from immuneACCESS, this table holds only the in-frame rearrangements with V and J called that TCRdb kept. Clones are partly lost; checked studies trace under half to an unresolved V gene and leave the rest unexplained. V and J calls and clone size are as listed in that table; D and trimming were resolved from the DNA. For this sample there are about 140,000 clones; 73% appear just once. The ten largest make up 1% to 1.5% of the sample.

Notes on this clone: There is no known antigen for this receptor. Per-base qualities were not stored, and no clone one base away is much larger. Other DNA sequences in the sample encode the same CDR3.

The CDR3 contains 14 residues, cysteine and phenylalanine counted. This entry keeps only the CDR3 DNA: 42 bases, framed from base 1. V lost 3 bases and J lost 4 bases; the stretch between them is 9 bases long. The germline V gene (reference sequence) sets CDR1 to MNHNY and CDR2 to SVGAGI. Sequenced material: PBMCs. This clonotype was obtained from a middle-aged woman in good health and CMV-seronegative. Recombination connected TRBV6-6 to TRBJ2-2, with the D gene too uncertain to name. The CDR3 sequence is CASSYNSATGELFF. The base sequence is TGTGCCAGCAGTTATAACTCTGCCACCGGGGAGCTGTTTTTT.